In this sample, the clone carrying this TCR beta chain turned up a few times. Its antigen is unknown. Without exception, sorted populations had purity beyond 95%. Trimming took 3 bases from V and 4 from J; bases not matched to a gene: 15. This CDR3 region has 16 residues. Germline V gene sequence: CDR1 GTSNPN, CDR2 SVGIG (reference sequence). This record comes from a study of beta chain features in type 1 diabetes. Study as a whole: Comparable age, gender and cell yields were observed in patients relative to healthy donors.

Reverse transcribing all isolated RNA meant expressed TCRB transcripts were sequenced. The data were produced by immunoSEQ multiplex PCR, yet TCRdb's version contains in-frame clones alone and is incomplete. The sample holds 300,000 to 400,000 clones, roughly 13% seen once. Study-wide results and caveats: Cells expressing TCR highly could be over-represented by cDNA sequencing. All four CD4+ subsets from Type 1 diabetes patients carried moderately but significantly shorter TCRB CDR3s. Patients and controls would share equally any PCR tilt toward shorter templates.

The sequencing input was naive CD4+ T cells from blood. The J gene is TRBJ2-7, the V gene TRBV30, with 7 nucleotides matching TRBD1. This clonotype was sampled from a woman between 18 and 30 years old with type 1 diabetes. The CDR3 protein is CAWREPGTAKRYEQYF. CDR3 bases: TGTGCCTGGAGGGAACCCGGGACAGCCAAGAGGTACGAGCAGTACTTC.